These T cell receptor beta chains were read from a single sample in a study of early T cells in non-severe SARS-CoV-2 infection. TCRdb reprocessed the 5' RACE reads via MiXCR and lists one record per CDR3 protein. The sample shows tens of thousands of distinct CDR3 sequences, around 6% of them seen only once. Sequencing was performed on whole blood. The receptor source for this set is an adult who was a healthcare worker with PCR-confirmed SARS-CoV-2 infection or an uninfected control (not recorded which). CDR3s include the opening cysteine and the closing phenylalanine or tryptophan. The D gene is left open where the match is weak. Part of the rows lack a size; the others show once, few, many or a class for expanded clones.

d_call: TRBD1; v_call: TRBV20-1; j_call: TRBJ1-2; clone_size: many; cdr3_aa: CSASAGTGVFPHEEVVGADYGYTF; cdr3_nt: TGCAGTGCTAGCGCGGGGACAGGGGTGTTCCCTCACGAGGAAGTCGTCGGGGCTGACTATGGCTACACCTTC
d_call: NA; v_call: TRBV7-9; j_call: TRBJ2-7; clone_size: many; cdr3_aa: CASRSWKGGPNSSYEQYF; cdr3_nt: TGTGCCAGCCGCTCCTGGAAAGGCGGGCCCAACTCCTCCTACGAGCAGTACTTC
d_call: NA; v_call: TRBV20-1; j_call: TRBJ1-4; clone_size: NA; cdr3_aa: CSARRTTNEKLFF; cdr3_nt: TGCAGTGCTAGGAGGACAACTAATGAAAAACTGTTTTTT
d_call: NA; v_call: TRBV2; j_call: TRBJ2-5; clone_size: many; cdr3_aa: CASRALAITYQETQYF; cdr3_nt: TGTGCCAGCCGGGCCCTAGCGATTACGTACCAAGAGACCCAGTACTTC
d_call: TRBD1; v_call: TRBV4-1; j_call: TRBJ2-7; clone_size: many; cdr3_aa: CASTSGTGVYEQYF; cdr3_nt: TGCGCCAGCACCTCCGGGACAGGGGTCTACGAGCAGTACTTC
d_call: NA; v_call: TRBV20-1; j_call: TRBJ1-3; clone_size: many; cdr3_aa: CSARDRLRTPGNTIYF; cdr3_nt: TGCAGTGCTAGAGATCGATTACGGACACCTGGAAACACCATATATTTT
d_call: NA; v_call: TRBV5-4; j_call: TRBJ2-3; clone_size: NA; cdr3_aa: CASSPGGLAFTDTQYF; cdr3_nt: TGTGCCAGCAGCCCCGGGGGGCTAGCCTTCACAGATACGCAGTATTTT
d_call: TRBD2; v_call: TRBV24-1; j_call: TRBJ2-3; clone_size: NA; cdr3_aa: CATSVMIAGVGDTQYF; cdr3_nt: TGTGCCACCAGCGTAATGATAGCGGGAGTGGGAGATACGCAGTATTTT
d_call: TRBD1; v_call: TRBV10-3; j_call: TRBJ2-6; clone_size: NA; cdr3_aa: CAIRPPGTASSGANVLTF; cdr3_nt: TGTGCCATCAGGCCCCCCGGGACAGCAAGCTCTGGGGCCAACGTCCTGACTTTC
d_call: NA; v_call: TRBV7-9; j_call: TRBJ1-2; clone_size: many; cdr3_aa: CASSFGTQLNTNYGYTF; cdr3_nt: TGTGCCAGCAGCTTCGGGACACAGCTCAACACTAACTATGGCTACACCTTC
d_call: TRBD2; v_call: TRBV4-1; j_call: TRBJ2-2; clone_size: few; cdr3_aa: CASSQVSGANTGELFF; cdr3_nt: TGCGCCAGCAGCCAAGTTAGCGGGGCGAACACCGGGGAGCTGTTTTTT
d_call: NA; v_call: TRBV28; j_call: TRBJ2-7; clone_size: many; cdr3_aa: CASSGISSYEQYF; cdr3_nt: TGTGCCAGCAGCGGTATTAGCTCCTACGAGCAGTACTTC
d_call: NA; v_call: TRBV2; j_call: TRBJ2-3; clone_size: few; cdr3_aa: CASRGGGTDTQYF; cdr3_nt: TGTGCCAGCCGTGGAGGGGGCACAGATACGCAGTATTTT
d_call: NA; v_call: TRBV28; j_call: TRBJ2-1; clone_size: many; cdr3_aa: CASSPTGRSRSYNEQFF; cdr3_nt: TGTGCCAGCAGTCCCACGGGGAGGAGCCGCTCCTACAATGAGCAGTTCTTC
d_call: TRBD1; v_call: TRBV18; j_call: TRBJ2-7; clone_size: few; cdr3_aa: CASSPKQSGQGNYEQYF; cdr3_nt: TGTGCCAGCTCACCCAAACAAAGCGGACAGGGGAATTACGAGCAGTACTTC